What follows is one T cell receptor (beta chain) and its context. What it binds is not known. The data were produced by immunoSEQ multiplex PCR, yet TCRdb's version contains in-frame clones alone and is incomplete. The repertoire consists of hundreds of thousands of clones, with about 96% occurring once and the leading ten covering less than 0.25%. CD8 cells classed as naive were CD45RO-negative and positively selected for CCR7, excluding terminally differentiated effector memory CD45RA+ cells. This sample was included in a study of shared clonotypes between healthy human individuals. Study outcomes and limitations: On the whole, naive subsets had larger estimated richness than memory subsets had. In the sorted subsets, rarefaction showed sequencing was incomplete despite large depth. Donor scarcity curtailed the genetic and exposure-history diversity represented herein. The authors expected sequencing depth to affect clonotype sharing among donors.

V was clipped by 4 bases and J by 8 bases, with 24 bases between them. This CDR3 has 17 amino acids. CDR1 SGHAT and CDR2 FQNNGV come from the germline V gene. The rearrangement uses TRBV11-2 and TRBJ2-1; perhaps TRBD2 as D (5 bases). The source material was naive CD8+ T cells sorted from blood. The clonotype was recovered from a young man in good health. Here the CDR3 DNA reads TGTGCCAGCAGCTCTGAGCTACTAGGCGGGTTTGCGGATGAGCAGTTCTTC. It translates to CASSSELLGGFADEQFF.